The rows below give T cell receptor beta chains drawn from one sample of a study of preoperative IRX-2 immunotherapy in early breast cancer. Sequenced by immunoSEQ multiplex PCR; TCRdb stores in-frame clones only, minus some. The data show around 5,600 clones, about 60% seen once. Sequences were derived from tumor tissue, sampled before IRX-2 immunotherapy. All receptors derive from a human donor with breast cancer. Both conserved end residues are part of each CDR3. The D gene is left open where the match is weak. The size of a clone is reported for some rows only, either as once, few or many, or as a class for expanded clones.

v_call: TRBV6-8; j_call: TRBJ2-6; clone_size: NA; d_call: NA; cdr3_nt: TGTGCCAGCAGTTACAGGCTAGCTGGGGCCAACGTCCTGACTTTC; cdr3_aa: CASSYRLAGANVLTF
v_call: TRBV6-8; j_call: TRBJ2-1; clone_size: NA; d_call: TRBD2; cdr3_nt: TGTGCCAGCAGTTACTCTGATAGCGGGAGTTACAATGAGCAGTTCTTC; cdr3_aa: CASSYSDSGSYNEQFF
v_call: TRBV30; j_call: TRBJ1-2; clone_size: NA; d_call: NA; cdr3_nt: TGTGCCTGGAGTGTGGGCAGGGTTGGCTACACCTTC; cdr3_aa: CAWSVGRVGYTF
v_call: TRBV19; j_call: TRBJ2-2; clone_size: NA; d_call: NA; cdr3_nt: TGTGCCAGTAGTAGGTTTGTAGGTGCCGGGGAGCTGTTTTTT; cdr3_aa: CASSRFVGAGELFF
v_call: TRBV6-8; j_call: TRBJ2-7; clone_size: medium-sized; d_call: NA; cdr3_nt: TGTGCCAGCAGTTACACTCAGACAGGGAGGGCCTACGAGCAGTACTTC; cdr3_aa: CASSYTQTGRAYEQYF
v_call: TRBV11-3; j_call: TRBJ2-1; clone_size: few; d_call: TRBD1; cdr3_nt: TGTGCCAGCAGCGGGTACGGACAGGGGGCGAATGAGCAGTTCTTC; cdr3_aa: CASSGYGQGANEQFF
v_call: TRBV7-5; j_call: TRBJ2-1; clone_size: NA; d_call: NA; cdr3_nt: TGTGCCAGCAGCCCCAGTTTCCTCTCCTACAATGAGCAGTTCTTC; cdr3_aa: CASSPSFLSYNEQFF
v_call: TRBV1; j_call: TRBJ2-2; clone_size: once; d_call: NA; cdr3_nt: TGCGCCAGCAGCCAAGATCTAGCGGGAGCGAACACCGGGGAGCTGTTTTTT; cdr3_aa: CASSQDLAGANTGELFF
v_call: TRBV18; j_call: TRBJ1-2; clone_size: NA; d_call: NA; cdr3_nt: TGTGCCAGCTCACCGGAGAAGGGAGGGAACTATGGCTACACCTTC; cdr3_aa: CASSPEKGGNYGYTF
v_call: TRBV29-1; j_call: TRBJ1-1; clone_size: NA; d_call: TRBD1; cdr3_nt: TGCAGCGTTGACGGACAGGGAGAGGGTGAAGCTTTCTTT; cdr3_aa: CSVDGQGEGEAFF
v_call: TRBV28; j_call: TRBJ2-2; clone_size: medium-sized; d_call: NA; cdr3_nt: TGTGCCAGCAGGCCCCCAGTAACCGGGGAGCTGTTTTTT; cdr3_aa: CASRPPVTGELFF
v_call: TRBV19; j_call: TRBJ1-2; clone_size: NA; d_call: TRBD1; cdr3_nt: TGTGCCAGTAGTGCTCGACAGGGGGACGGCTACACCTTC; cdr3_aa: CASSARQGDGYTF
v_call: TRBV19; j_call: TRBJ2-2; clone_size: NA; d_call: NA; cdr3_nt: TGTGCCAGTAGTTACACCGGGGAGCTGTTTTTT; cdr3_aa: CASSYTGELFF
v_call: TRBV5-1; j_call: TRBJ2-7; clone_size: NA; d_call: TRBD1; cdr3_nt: TGCGCCAGCAGCGCCCTTCCCCCGGGACAGGGGTACGAGCAGTACTTC; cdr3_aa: CASSALPPGQGYEQYF
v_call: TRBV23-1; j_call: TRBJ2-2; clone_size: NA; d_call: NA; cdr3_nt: TGCGCCAGCAGCCAGACAGGAGCTGGCACCGGGGAGCTGTTTTTT; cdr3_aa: CASSQTGAGTGELFF